These 31 T cell receptor beta chains share one sample of origin, sequenced in a study of cytomegalovirus exposure and HLA in healthy donors. The PCR had 60 Vbeta and 13 Jbeta primers. This table comes from immunoSEQ multiplex PCR, and its TCRdb copy is limited to in-frame clones, with some not included. Of around 80,000 clones listed, about a tenth are singletons. Sequencing was carried out using PBMCs. These receptors came from a man in his 60s in good health and CMV-seropositive.

The rearrangement links TRBV5-1 to TRBJ1-1; D is perhaps TRBD1 (6 bases). Germline V gene lookup returns CDR1 SGHRS and CDR2 YFSETQ. The CDR3 runs to 15 residues. V shed 3 bases and J shed 0 bases, with 12 bases lying between them. The CDR3 nucleotides are TGCGCCAGCAGCTCGGAAGGACAGATGAACACTGAAGCTTTCTTT. Translation: CASSSEGQMNTEAFF.

This clone was found a few times. This rearrangement joins TRBV29-1 to TRBJ2-2, with TRBD1 matching over 9 bases. J gave up 5 bases and V 5 bases, and 6 bases lay outside the gene matches. The germline V gene encodes CDR1 SQVTM and CDR2 ANQGSEA. The CDR3 covers 14 residues. CDR3 loop: CSVQTGGSTGELFF. The CDR3 DNA is TGCAGCGTTCAAACAGGGGGCAGTACCGGGGAGCTGTTTTTT.

This clone appeared a few times. This rearrangement joins TRBV18 to TRBJ2-5, with 14 bases aligning to TRBD2. The CDR3 runs to 17 residues. Germline trimming cut 3 bases from V and 3 bases from J; bases unmatched to any gene: 6. Germline V lookup: CDR1 KGHSH, CDR2 LQKENI. The CDR3 reads CASSPRWTSGGKETQYF. CDR3 nucleotides: TGTGCCAGCTCACCTCGTTGGACTAGCGGGGGGAAAGAGACCCAGTACTTC.

This chain uses TRBV29-1 with TRBJ2-7; 9 nucleotides line up with TRBD1. This CDR3 comprises 12 residues. V shed 7 bases and J 3 bases; nucleotides not matched to a gene: 4. Germline V gives CDR1 SQVTM, CDR2 ANQGSEA. The CDR3 loop is CSGAGQGYEQYF. CDR3 coding DNA: TGCAGCGGGGCGGGACAGGGCTACGAGCAGTACTTC.

In this sample, this clone turned up a few times. This chain connects TRBV9 to TRBJ2-2, with a weak D call TRBD2 (5 bases). The CDR3 consists of 16 residues. Per the germline V gene, CDR1 is SGDLS and CDR2 is YYNGEE. The V gene lost 4 bases and the J gene lost 6 bases, with 19 bases spanning the gap. This CDR3 is CASSLTGEIDAGELFF. In nucleotides, the CDR3 is TGTGCCAGCAGCCTAACCGGGGAAATAGACGCCGGGGAGCTGTTTTTT.

The sample holds a few counts of this clone. The chain recombines TRBV5-1 with TRBJ2-7; TRBD1 agrees at 7 bases. Unmatched junction bases numbered 6, after V lost 3 bases and J lost 3 bases. This CDR3 has 14 residues. Germline V CDR1 and CDR2: SGHRS, YFSETQ. The CDR3 nucleotides are TGCGCCAGCAGCTGGGGGACAGAAGGCTACGAGCAGTACGTC. Amino acid sequence: CASSWGTEGYEQYV.

J is TRBJ1-1 and V is TRBV6-5; D not certain. The CDR3 has 14 amino acids. CDR1 and CDR2 (germline): MNHEY, SVGAGI. Trimming removed 2 bases at V and 8 bases at J, with 15 bases between. The CDR3, as DNA: TGTGCCAGCAGTTACGGCTTCTCGAGAGGGGAAGCTTTCTTT. This gives the protein CASSYGFSRGEAFF.

The sample holds one count of this clone. The chain links TRBV11-2 to TRBJ2-5; the match to TRBD2 covers 9 bases. The end of the DNA is better explained by TRBJ2-7, so the J call may be wrong. CDR1 and CDR2 from the germline V gene are SGHAT and FQNNGV. This CDR3 is built from 16 residues. The CDR3 nucleotides read TGTGCCAGCAGCTTAGGACTAGCGGTGTATCCCTACGAGCAGTACTTC. It codes for CASSLGLAVYPYEQYF.

This clone was seen more than once but under ten times. The V gene is TRBV20-1, the J gene TRBJ2-5, with D unclear. Trimming cost V 5 bases and J 5 bases, with 6 bases left between them. The CDR3 runs 10 residues. Germline values: CDR1 DFQATT, CDR2 SNEGSKA (reference sequence). The CDR3 protein is CSAAPETQYF. The CDR3 bases are TGCAGTGCTGCGCCGGAGACCCAGTACTTC.

This clone was seen only a few times. J is TRBJ2-1 and V is TRBV7-2, with D maybe TRBD2 (6 bases). V was trimmed by 5 bases and J by 4 bases, leaving 15 bases between them. This CDR3 contains 15 residues. CDR1 is SGHTA and CDR2 is FQGNSA in the germline V gene. CDR3 sequence: CASSPAIGGYNEQFF. CDR3 DNA: TGTGCCAGCAGCCCGGCGATCGGGGGTTACAATGAGCAGTTCTTC.

The chain recombines TRBV30 with TRBJ2-7; TRBD2 matches at 8 bases. The V segment lost 4 bases and the J segment 1 base; nucleotides outside the gene matches: 0. The germline V gene encodes CDR1 GTSNPN and CDR2 SVGIG (reference sequence). The CDR3 loop spans 12 amino acids. The CDR3: CAWTSGSYEQYF. CDR3 DNA sequence: TGTGCCTGGACTAGCGGGTCCTACGAGCAGTACTTC.

CDR3 protein: CASRWDRANSPLHF. The CDR3 nucleotides are TGTGCCAGCAGATGGGACAGGGCGAATTCACCCCTCCACTTT. V gene TRBV6-6 combines with J gene TRBJ1-6, with TRBD1 identical over 9 bases. Germline lookup yields CDR1 MNHNY and CDR2 SVGAGI (reference sequence). CDR3 length equals 14 residues. V lost 6 bases to trimming and J lost 7 bases; unmatched junction nucleotides: 4.

This chain uses TRBV15 with TRBJ2-5; D call uncertain. Germline values: CDR1 LNHNV, CDR2 YYDKDF (reference sequence). The CDR3 is 12 residues long. Trimming shortened V by 4 bases and J by 1 base, and 4 bases separated the two germline ends. The CDR3, as DNA: TGTGCCACCAGCAACTTCCAAGAGACCCAGTACTTC. The encoded protein is CATSNFQETQYF.

CDR3 nucleotide sequence: TGTGCCAGCAGCTCACTACGACTAGCAAGCACAGATACGCAGTATTTT. It codes for CASSSLRLASTDTQYF. This sequence joins TRBV7-3 and TRBJ2-3, with 7 positions matching TRBD2. The length of the CDR3 is 16 residues. J gave up 0 bases and V 4 bases, and 7 bases lay outside the gene matches. From germline, CDR1 is SGHTA and CDR2 FQGTGA.

The V gene is TRBV29-1, the J gene TRBJ1-5; D remains unclear. The CDR3 sequence is 12 residues long. Trimming removed 8 bases from V and 5 bases from J, with 13 bases in between. In germline, CDR1 is SQVTM, CDR2 ANQGSEA. CDR3 nucleotides: TGCAGCTCTCGACACGGGGATCAGCCCCAGCATTTT. Translating gives CSSRHGDQPQHF.

The rearrangement links TRBV28 to TRBJ1-5; 8 bases align to TRBD1. V lost 7 bases, J lost 6 bases, and 8 bases stayed unmatched. This CDR3 comprises 14 residues. CDR1 and CDR2 from the germline V gene are MDHEN and SYDVKM. CDR3 in DNA: TGTGCCAGCACCACCGGACAGGGAACTCAGCCCCAGCATTTT. Encoded protein: CASTTGQGTQPQHF. The whole variable domain, remainder taken from reference TRBV28 and TRBJ1-5, is DVKVTQSSRYLVKRTGEKVFLECVQDMDHENMFWYRQDPGLGLRLIYFSYDVKMKEKGDIPEGYSVSREKKERFSLILESASTNQTSMYLCASTTGQGTQPQHFGDGTRLSIL.

This clone was picked up a small number of times. The chain is built from TRBV29-1 and TRBJ1-4; 9 bases align to TRBD1. This CDR3 is 14 amino acids long. Germline CDR1 and CDR2: SQVTM and ANQGSEA. Trimming cost V 7 bases and J 0 bases; bases outside gene matches: 3. In DNA form, the CDR3 reads TGCAGCGCCCGACAGGGGGCAACTAATGAAAAACTGTTTTTT. Its protein is CSARQGATNEKLFF.

This chain joins TRBV19 and TRBJ2-5; the D gene is possibly TRBD2 (5 bases). Germline values: CDR1 LNHDA, CDR2 SQIVND (reference sequence). V was trimmed by 1 base and J by 4 bases, leaving 10 bases between them. The CDR3 covers 14 residues. This CDR3 reads CASSIVSGGETQYF. For the CDR3, the DNA is TGTGCCAGTAGTATAGTCTCTGGAGGAGAGACCCAGTACTTC.

The sample holds a few counts of this clone. The chain is built from TRBV28 and TRBJ2-5; 9 bases match TRBD2. The V gene end was trimmed by 7 bases and the J gene end by 3 bases; junction bases not matched to a gene: 9. This CDR3 has 15 residues. In germline, CDR1 is MDHEN, CDR2 SYDVKM. This CDR3 is CASTTGGGGEETQYF. For the CDR3, the DNA is TGTGCCAGCACTACAGGAGGCGGGGGGGAAGAGACCCAGTACTTC. The variable domain in full, with the rest retrieved from reference TRBV28 and TRBJ2-5, is DVKVTQSSRYLVKRTGEKVFLECVQDMDHENMFWYRQDPGLGLRLIYFSYDVKMKEKGDIPEGYSVSREKKERFSLILESASTNQTSMYLCASTTGGGGEETQYFGPGTRLLVL.

In this sample, this clone turned up a few times. The chain employs TRBV11-2 and TRBJ1-1; maybe TRBD1 (5 bases). There are 19 residues in the CDR3. Trimming left V 3 bases short and J 0 bases short, with 23 bases between. In germline, CDR1 is SGHAT, CDR2 FQNNGV. The CDR3 coding sequence is TGTGCCAGCAGCTTGCCCACGGACATCCAGGATTTTTTGAACACTGAAGCTTTCTTT. Its protein is CASSLPTDIQDFLNTEAFF.

This clone was observed a few times. The gene calls are TRBV4-1 and TRBJ2-7; a weak D match, TRBD1 (5 bases). Germline CDR1 reads MGHRA; CDR2 reads YSYEKL. This CDR3 contains 19 residues. V was shortened by 0 bases and J by 1 base, with 22 bases between the two germline ends. The CDR3 DNA follows: TGCGCCAGCAGCCAAGATAGCAGCGTAGGGGTCGAAGGGTCCTACGAGCAGTACTTC. It yields the protein CASSQDSSVGVEGSYEQYF.

The chain has TRBV5-5 and TRBJ1-6; possibly TRBD1 for D (5 bases). The CDR3 is 15 amino acids. CDR1 and CDR2 (germline): SGHKS, YYEKEE (reference sequence). With 2 bases removed from V and 9 bases from J, the gap between germline ends came to 15 bases. As DNA, the CDR3 is TGTGCCAGCAGCTTTAATACAGAAAGGGGTTCACCCCTCCACTTT. Encoded protein: CASSFNTERGSPLHF.

This clone has more than one count but fewer than ten. This chain joins TRBV28 and TRBJ2-1; 7 nucleotides agree with TRBD1. Germline V gene lookup returns CDR1 MDHEN and CDR2 SYDVKM. J gave up 4 bases and V 4 bases, and 4 bases lay outside the gene matches. This CDR3 is built from 14 residues. CDR3 DNA: TGTGCCAGCAGTTCCCCGGGACAGTACAATGAGCAGTTCTTC. Residues: CASSSPGQYNEQFF.

This clone was found a few times. V is TRBV19 and J is TRBJ2-7; the match to TRBD2 covers 9 bases. Germline CDR1 and CDR2: LNHDA and SQIVND (reference sequence). There are 16 residues in the CDR3. V trimming: 4 bases; J trimming: 0 bases; junction bases outside the gene matches: 7. CDR3 protein: CASSTTSGWSSYEQYF. The CDR3 nucleotides read TGTGCCAGTAGTACTACTAGCGGGTGGAGCTCCTACGAGCAGTACTTC.

The chain links TRBV28 to TRBJ2-5; D might be TRBD2 (6 bases). The CDR3 has 14 residues. The V gene lost 6 bases and the J gene lost 5 bases, with 16 bases spanning the gap. Germline CDR1 MDHEN, CDR2 SYDVKM. The CDR3 sequence: CASSPPGSRETQYF. The CDR3 nucleotides are TGTGCCAGCAGCCCCCCCGGGAGTAGGGAGACCCAGTACTTC.

V usage is TRBV4-1 and J usage is TRBJ1-5; no definite D call. Germline V CDR1 and CDR2: MGHRA, YSYEKL. The CDR3 runs to 14 residues. V lost 4 bases, J lost 2 bases, and 9 bases lay in between. CDR3 coding DNA: TGCGCCAGCAGCCCCGGGGTGGGCAATCAGCCCCAGCATTTT. Protein: CASSPGVGNQPQHF.

This chain links TRBV11-3 with TRBJ2-1; 10 bases are shared with TRBD2. This CDR3 is 15 amino acids long. Germline V lookup: CDR1 SGHNT, CDR2 YENEEA. Unmatched junction bases numbered 11, after V lost 5 bases and J lost 10 bases. The CDR3 reads CASSAPGTSAGEQFF. The CDR3 bases are TGTGCCAGCAGCGCCCCCGGGACTAGCGCGGGGGAGCAGTTCTTC.

The V and J genes are TRBV7-3 and TRBJ2-3, with TRBD2 matching over 7 bases. The J segment lost 0 bases and the V segment lost 2 bases, leaving 5 bases of the junction unmatched. Germline V gene sequence: CDR1 SGHTA, CDR2 FQGTGA. The CDR3 runs 16 residues. The CDR3 DNA reads TGTGCCAGCAGCTTACTAACTAGCGTCAGCACAGATACGCAGTATTTT. This gives the protein CASSLLTSVSTDTQYF.

This clone has only a few counts. The V gene is TRBV30, the J gene TRBJ1-5; the D gene is possibly TRBD1 (5 bases). The CDR3 is 15 residues long. The ends were cut back, 3 bases at V and 2 bases at J, with 14 bases in the middle. In germline, CDR1 is GTSNPN, CDR2 SVGIG (reference sequence). The CDR3 sequence is CAWRTRGTGNQPQHF. The CDR3 DNA follows: TGTGCCTGGAGAACGCGGGGGACCGGCAATCAGCCCCAGCATTTT.

This clone was counted only a few times. Here the CDR3 reads CASSLGTGSQPQHF. The CDR3 coding sequence is TGTGCCAGCAGTTTGGGGACAGGGAGTCAGCCCCAGCATTTT. The rearrangement links TRBV27 to TRBJ1-5; TRBD1 agrees at 9 bases. The CDR3 has 14 residues. V lost 3 bases to trimming and J lost 6 bases; unmatched junction nucleotides: 3. CDR1 and CDR2 from the germline V gene are MNHEY and SMNVEV (reference sequence).

This clone was detected only a few times. This chain connects TRBV5-1 to TRBJ2-5; perhaps TRBD1 as D (6 bases). The CDR3 loop spans 13 amino acids. Germline lookup yields CDR1 SGHRS and CDR2 YFSETQ. Deletions cut 5 bases from V and 2 bases from J, with 10 bases between. The CDR3 reads CASSSTGQETQYF. CDR3 sequence (DNA): TGCGCCAGCAGTTCGACAGGTCAAGAGACCCAGTACTTC.